The 28 T cell receptor beta chains below all came from one sample that was sequenced in a study of shared T cell receptors in the human thymus. Clones were sequenced by immunoSEQ multiplex PCR, and TCRdb holds only the in-frame ones, with some missing. The sample contains approximately 660,000 clones, roughly 90% of which appear only once. This same sample was also part of a study on human thymus T cells.

Material: thymocytes. The receptor source for this set is a boy less than two years old with a congenital heart defect.

This clone was seen only once. The J gene is TRBJ2-2, the V gene TRBV6-1; D is perhaps TRBD2 (6 bases). The CDR3 is 15 amino acids. Germline assignment: CDR1 MNHNS and CDR2 SASEGT. Trimming stripped 6 bases from V and 4 bases from J, with 15 bases between. The CDR3 sequence: CASSPGSIITGELFF. The CDR3 DNA is TGTGCCAGCAGCCCCGGGAGCATTATCACCGGGGAGCTGTTTTTT.

This clone was detected once. V usage is TRBV6-5 and J usage is TRBJ2-7; maybe TRBD2 (6 bases). The CDR3 runs to 15 residues. Germline V gives CDR1 MNHEY, CDR2 SVGAGI. Trimming removed 6 bases from V and 0 bases from J, with 15 bases in between. CDR3: CASRPPGSGSYEQYF. CDR3 DNA: TGTGCCAGCAGACCCCCGGGTAGCGGCTCCTACGAGCAGTACTTC.

J is TRBJ1-5 and V is TRBV4-3; 9 bases are shared with TRBD1. Trimming removed 0 bases from V and 0 bases from J; junction bases left unmatched: 15. From germline, CDR1 is LGHNA and CDR2 YSLEER. CDR3 length equals 21 residues. For the CDR3, the DNA is TGCGCCAGCAGCCAAGAACCCCCCCGGACAGGGGAGAATCATAGCAATCAGCCCCAGCATTTT. It yields the protein CASSQEPPRTGENHSNQPQHF.

This chain uses TRBV5-8 with TRBJ2-7, with 7 bases aligning to TRBD1. Looked up from germline, CDR1 is SGHTS and CDR2 is YDEGEE. With 7 bases clipped from V and 0 bases from J, the junction kept 10 bases outside the gene matches. The CDR3 consists of 15 residues. The CDR3 region has the DNA TGTGCCAGCTGGGGACAGCTCCCTAGCTCCTACGAGCAGTACTTC. Amino acid sequence: CASWGQLPSSYEQYF.

This chain joins TRBV7-8 and TRBJ1-5; D remains ambiguous. Germline V gives CDR1 SGHVS, CDR2 FQNEAQ. V gave up 0 bases and J gave up 7 bases, with 13 bases separating them. This CDR3 has 15 residues. The CDR3: CASSLAAGAEQPQHF. DNA for the CDR3: TGTGCCAGCAGCTTAGCCGCGGGAGCGGAACAGCCCCAGCATTTT.

This clone was picked up a small number of times. V gene TRBV11-2 combines with J gene TRBJ1-1; TRBD1 matches at 8 bases. Germline V gives CDR1 SGHAT, CDR2 FQNNGV. This CDR3 is 15 amino acids long. V lost 5 bases to trimming and J lost 2 bases; unmatched junction nucleotides: 7. As DNA, the CDR3 is TGTGCCAGCAGCACCCCGACAGGGGTCAACACTGAAGCTTTCTTT. This encodes CASSTPTGVNTEAFF.

CDR3 in DNA: TGTGCCAGCAGCCCGGAGCTAGCGGGAGGCATGGATACGCAGTATTTT. As protein: CASSPELAGGMDTQYF. The V gene is TRBV7-8, the J gene TRBJ2-3, with TRBD2 matching over 11 bases. The CDR3 is 16 amino acids. CDR1 is SGHVS, CDR2 FQNEAQ, per germline. The V segment lost 5 bases and the J segment 6 bases; nucleotides outside the gene matches: 10.

This clone appeared a single time. The chain carries TRBV19 and TRBJ1-1; D not resolved. Trimming cost V 3 bases and J 3 bases, with 11 bases left between them. There are 14 residues in the CDR3. Germline assignment: CDR1 LNHDA and CDR2 SQIVND (reference sequence). The CDR3 sequence is CASSIPQVHTEAFF. Written as DNA, the CDR3 is TGTGCCAGTAGTATCCCCCAGGTCCACACTGAAGCTTTCTTT.

This chain connects TRBV7-8 to TRBJ1-4; D might be TRBD1 (6 bases). V was pared by 5 bases and J by 4 bases, with 20 bases between. The CDR3 contains 17 residues. Germline V gene sequence: CDR1 SGHVS, CDR2 FQNEAQ. This CDR3 is CASSTHRVPTNNEKLFF. Here the CDR3 DNA reads TGTGCCAGCAGCACCCACAGGGTACCAACCAATAATGAAAAACTGTTTTTT.

This clone was counted a single time. V usage is TRBV27 and J usage is TRBJ2-7; 8 bases agree with TRBD2. Looked up from germline, CDR1 is MNHEY and CDR2 is SMNVEV (reference sequence). This CDR3 region has 15 residues. Trimming removed 6 bases from V and 2 bases from J; junction bases left unmatched: 9. CDR3 amino acids: CASRLKREPPYEQYF. The CDR3 nucleotides are TGTGCCAGCAGATTAAAGCGGGAGCCGCCCTACGAGCAGTACTTC.

This clone was observed a single time. This sequence joins TRBV5-1 and TRBJ1-3; D unclear. Between the trimmed V and J ends, which lost 3 bases and 7 bases, there was a span of 17 bases. The germline V gene has CDR1 SGHRS and CDR2 YFSETQ. This CDR3 has 15 amino acids. DNA of the CDR3: TGCGCCAGCAGCTCGGAGGGCGAGGGCTGGAACACCATATATTTT. Its translation: CASSSEGEGWNTIYF.

The chain carries TRBV30 and TRBJ2-5; 7 bases line up with TRBD2. Per the germline V gene, CDR1 is GTSNPN and CDR2 is SVGIG (reference sequence). This CDR3 has 17 residues. J gave up 2 bases and V 3 bases, and 15 bases lay outside the gene matches. The CDR3 nucleotides read TGTGCCTGGAGATGGGTCCTCTTGGCTAGCGGTCAAGAGACCCAGTACTTC. Amino acid sequence: CAWRWVLLASGQETQYF.

On this clone: At the DNA level, this CDR3 is encoded by other sequences in the same sample as well. The V call is TRBV9, the J call TRBJ2-3, with 12 bases lining up with TRBD2. Germline assignment: CDR1 SGDLS and CDR2 YYNGEE. V was clipped by 2 bases and J by 3 bases; unmatched bases: 4. CDR3 length: 16 amino acids. The CDR3: CASSVGLAGGTDTQYF. The CDR3 nucleotides are TGTGCCAGCAGCGTCGGGCTAGCGGGAGGGACAGATACGCAGTATTTT.

The chain joins TRBV30 to TRBJ2-6; 7 nucleotides match TRBD1. Trimming cost V 3 bases and J 4 bases; bases outside gene matches: 6. The CDR3 is 15 amino acids. CDR1 is GTSNPN, CDR2 SVGIG, per germline (reference sequence). Written as DNA, the CDR3 is TGTGCCTGGAGGCAAACAGGGGCCGGGGCCAACGTCCTGACTTTC. It specifies CAWRQTGAGANVLTF.

The chain employs TRBV7-3 and TRBJ2-1, with 8 bases lining up with TRBD2. From germline, CDR1 is SGHTA and CDR2 FQGTGA. V was clipped by 6 bases and J by 8 bases; unmatched bases: 0. The CDR3 runs to 11 residues. The CDR3 reads CASRTSDEQFF. CDR3 in DNA: TGTGCCAGCAGGACTAGCGATGAGCAGTTCTTC.

This chain links TRBV11-2 with TRBJ2-4, with 7 bases fitting TRBD1. Per the germline V gene, CDR1 is SGHAT and CDR2 is FQNNGV. Losses at the gene ends were 2 bases for V and 4 bases for J; bases not matched to a gene: 5. The CDR3 runs to 15 residues. CDR3 protein: CASSLRQGKKNIQYF. The CDR3 DNA is TGTGCCAGCAGCTTACGACAGGGAAAGAAAAACATTCAGTACTTC.

The gene calls are TRBV7-2 and TRBJ2-5, with D maybe TRBD2 (5 bases). The CDR3 runs to 14 residues. V dropped 5 bases and J dropped 5 bases, with 15 bases sitting between them. CDR1 SGHTA and CDR2 FQGNSA come from the germline V gene. CDR3 protein: CASSRTYLPETQYF. CDR3 nucleotides: TGTGCCAGCAGCAGGACTTACTTGCCGGAGACCCAGTACTTC.

The chain links TRBV5-1 to TRBJ2-7, with 11 bases lining up with TRBD2. Losses at the gene ends were 4 bases for V and 1 base for J; bases not matched to a gene: 4. This CDR3 contains 15 residues. Germline loops: CDR1 SGHRS, CDR2 YFSETQ. The CDR3 bases are TGCGCCAGCAGCCTACTAGCGGGAGCTTCCTACGAGCAGTACTTC. Amino acids: CASSLLAGASYEQYF.

The CDR3 is CASSPQWNTEAFF. CDR3 DNA: TGTGCCAGTAGTCCACAGTGGAACACTGAAGCTTTCTTT. The chain is built from TRBV19 and TRBJ1-1; the D is unclear. Germline CDR1 is LNHDA and CDR2 is SQIVND (reference sequence). The CDR3 runs 13 residues. V was shortened by 5 bases and J by 1 base, with 8 bases between the two germline ends.

J is TRBJ2-2 and V is TRBV4-3; 9 bases map to TRBD2. Germline trimming cut 1 base from V and 7 bases from J; bases unmatched to any gene: 7. Germline CDR1 and CDR2: LGHNA and YSLEER. The CDR3 covers 16 residues. Here the CDR3 DNA reads TGCGCCAGCAGCCAAGCTGCCGGACTAGCGATCGGGGAGCTGTTTTTT. It translates to CASSQAAGLAIGELFF.

The J gene is TRBJ2-2, the V gene TRBV6-5; TRBD1 is a possible D gene (6 bases). The CDR3 is 14 amino acids. Germline CDR1 MNHEY, CDR2 SVGAGI. Trimming shortened V by 6 bases and J by 3 bases, and 11 bases separated the two germline ends. In DNA form, the CDR3 reads TGTGCCAGCAGACATTACAGGGACACCGGGGAGCTGTTTTTT. It encodes CASRHYRDTGELFF.

This clone was observed a handful of times. CDR3 DNA sequence: TGTGCCAGTAGTGTAAAAGGGGCGGGAGACTATGGCTACACCTTC. As protein: CASSVKGAGDYGYTF. J is TRBJ1-2 and V is TRBV19; tentatively, D is TRBD1 (5 bases). The V gene's germline CDR1 is LNHDA and CDR2 SQIVND (reference sequence). V lost 5 bases to trimming and J lost 3 bases, with 16 bases between them. This CDR3 contains 15 residues. Complete variable domain (other parts from reference TRBV19 and TRBJ1-2): DGGITQSPKYLFRKEGQNVTLSCEQNLNHDAMYWYRQDPGQGLRLIYYSQIVNDFQKGDIAEGYSVSREKKESFPLTVTSAQKNPTAFYLCASSVKGAGDYGYTFGSGTRLTVV.

The rearrangement uses TRBV2 and TRBJ2-1; D gene ambiguous. The CDR3 is 11 amino acids. In germline, CDR1 is SNHLY, CDR2 FYNNEI. V gave up 7 bases and J gave up 6 bases, with 7 bases separating them. The CDR3 DNA is TGTGCCAGCATATTCGGCAATGAGCAGTTCTTC. This gives the protein CASIFGNEQFF.

The V call is TRBV7-9, the J call TRBJ2-7, with 9 bases fitting TRBD1. The germline CDR1 and CDR2 sequences are SEHNR and FQNEAQ (reference sequence). V shed 6 bases and J 5 bases; nucleotides not matched to a gene: 5. The CDR3 has 13 amino acids. The CDR3 protein is CASSHRGRHEQYF. As DNA, the CDR3 is TGTGCCAGCAGTCACAGGGGGCGGCACGAGCAGTACTTC.

The chain employs TRBV11-3 and TRBJ2-1, with 10 bases matching TRBD2. The germline gives CDR1 SGHNT, CDR2 YENEEA. The junction had 6 bases not matched to a gene; V was cut back by 1 base and J by 6 bases. The length of the CDR3 is 16 residues. The CDR3 loop reads CASSLGQREGGNEQFF. The CDR3, as DNA: TGTGCCAGCAGCTTAGGTCAGCGGGAGGGCGGCAATGAGCAGTTCTTC.

V and J are TRBV4-3 and TRBJ2-7; 8 nucleotides agree with TRBD2. In germline, CDR1 is LGHNA, CDR2 YSLEER. The CDR3 length is 15 residues. Losses at the gene ends were 0 bases for V and 5 bases for J; bases not matched to a gene: 6. The CDR3 bases are TGCGCCAGCAGCCAAGAAGAGAGTAGCGGGAACGAGCAGTACTTC. Protein product: CASSQEESSGNEQYF.

J is TRBJ2-3 and V is TRBV9, with 8 bases matching TRBD2. The CDR3 runs to 16 residues. Looked up from germline, CDR1 is SGDLS and CDR2 is YYNGEE. V lost 4 bases to trimming and J lost 0 bases; unmatched junction nucleotides: 7. CDR3 coding DNA: TGTGCCAGCAGCCCCGGGGGGGCTGGGAGCACAGATACGCAGTATTTT. Its translation: CASSPGGAGSTDTQYF.

The gene calls are TRBV28 and TRBJ1-2; 8 bases fit TRBD1. CDR1 is MDHEN, CDR2 SYDVKM, per germline. The J segment lost 8 bases and the V segment lost 6 bases, leaving 8 bases of the junction unmatched. There are 13 residues in the CDR3. In DNA, the CDR3 is TGTGCCAGCAGAGACAGGGGCGCTGAGGGCTACACCTTC. As protein: CASRDRGAEGYTF.